The rows below give T cell receptor beta chains drawn from one sample of a study of T-cell memory formation after mild COVID-19. TCRdb reprocessed the 5' RACE reads via MiXCR and lists one record per CDR3 protein. The table lists about 350,000 distinct CDR3 sequences, roughly 15% of them singletons. Material for sequencing was PBMCs or a T cell subset sorted from them (not recorded which). All receptors derive from a man between 18 and 35 years old who had mild COVID-19 (a few samples of this study predate the infection). Cell type and time point are not known. CDR3s include the opening cysteine and the closing phenylalanine or tryptophan. The D gene is left open where the match is weak. Not all rows give a size; the values are once, few, many and, for expanded clones, a class.

d_gene	v_gene	j_gene	abundance	CDR3aa	CDR3nt
NA	TRBV5-1	TRBJ1-1	many	CASSLSIAMNTEAFF	TGCGCCAGCAGCTTGTCCATCGCCATGAACACTGAAGCTTTCTTT
NA	TRBV7-9	TRBJ2-2	NA	CASRPGTNTGELFF	TGTGCCAGCAGGCCGGGGACGAACACCGGGGAGCTGTTTTTT
TRBD1	TRBV20-1	TRBJ2-5	NA	CSAVDRGTGTQYF	TGCAGTGCTGTGGACAGGGGGACGGGGACCCAGTACTTC
NA	TRBV12-3/TRBV12-4	TRBJ1-5	few	CASSREEYSNQPQHF	TGTGCCAGCAGCCGGGAAGAATATAGCAATCAGCCCCAGCATTTT
NA	TRBV24-1	TRBJ2-1	many	CATSDPGHRKQFF	TGTGCCACCAGTGACCCGGGACACCGAAAGCAGTTCTTC
TRBD2	TRBV6-5	TRBJ2-1	few	CASSYPPRLGRVDEQFF	TGTGCCAGCAGTTACCCACCCCGCCTGGGGAGGGTCGATGAGCAGTTCTTC
NA	TRBV3-1	TRBJ2-2	few	CASSQDRARGGELFF	TGTGCCAGCAGCCAAGATAGGGCCCGCGGCGGGGAGCTGTTTTTT
TRBD1	TRBV6-5	TRBJ2-5	few	CASSYGGTGGETQYF	TGTGCCAGCAGTTACGGTGGGACAGGGGGGGAGACCCAGTACTTC
TRBD1	TRBV5-1	TRBJ2-2	NA	CASSLGQGASTGELFF	TGCGCCAGCAGCTTGGGCCAGGGGGCCAGCACCGGGGAGCTGTTTTTT
NA	TRBV7-3	TRBJ2-5	NA	CASSPDLDFTQETQYF	TGTGCCAGCAGTCCCGACTTGGATTTCACCCAGGAGACCCAGTACTTC
NA	TRBV10-3	TRBJ2-7	NA	CAIAREAYEQYF	TGTGCCATTGCGAGAGAGGCCTACGAGCAGTACTTC
NA	TRBV6-5	TRBJ1-6	few	CASRPDSEGSYNSPLHF	TGTGCCAGCAGACCGGACAGCGAAGGCTCCTATAATTCACCCCTCCACTTT
NA	TRBV7-6	TRBJ2-3	NA	CASSQTGGPTDTQYF	TGTGCCAGCAGCCAAACGGGGGGCCCCACAGATACGCAGTATTTT
NA	TRBV5-1	TRBJ2-2	NA	CASSLGPRVDTGELFF	TGCGCCAGCAGCTTGGGCCCCCGGGTTGACACCGGGGAGCTGTTTTTT
NA	TRBV5-4	TRBJ2-7	NA	CASSLRRGGEQYF	TGTGCCAGCAGCTTGAGAAGGGGAGGCGAGCAGTACTTC
TRBD1	TRBV16	TRBJ1-6	few	CASSRDRGISPLHF	TGTGCCAGCAGCCGGGACAGGGGCATCTCACCCCTCCACTTT
NA	TRBV7-2	TRBJ1-4	few	CASTTTAFSEKLFF	TGTGCCAGCACAACGACAGCTTTTTCAGAAAAACTGTTTTTT
TRBD2	TRBV6-6	TRBJ2-7	few	CASMGGHEQYF	TGTGCCAGCATGGGAGGGCACGAGCAGTACTTC
NA	TRBV9	TRBJ2-7	NA	CASSVTGFSSEQYF	TGTGCCAGCAGCGTAACAGGTTTCTCAAGCGAGCAGTACTTC
NA	TRBV4-3	TRBJ2-3	few	CASSQESAGVLSDTQYF	TGCGCCAGCAGCCAGGAATCGGCCGGGGTCCTCTCAGATACGCAGTATTTT
TRBD1	TRBV9	TRBJ2-5	many	CASSVWQGDETQYF	TGTGCCAGCAGCGTATGGCAGGGGGATGAAACCCAGTACTTC
TRBD1	TRBV6-1	TRBJ2-7	NA	CASRTGQGDDEQYF	TGTGCCAGCAGGACGGGACAGGGCGACGACGAGCAGTACTTC
TRBD2	TRBV4-1	TRBJ2-1	NA	CASRLISGGDNEQFF	TGCGCCAGCAGGCTCATTAGCGGGGGGGACAATGAGCAGTTCTTC
NA	TRBV7-9	TRBJ2-2	few	CASSNLRSGELFF	TGTGCCAGCAGCAACCTTCGATCCGGGGAGCTGTTTTTT
NA	TRBV12-3/TRBV12-4	TRBJ2-3	NA	CASSSNRENTDTQYF	TGTGCCAGCAGCTCAAACCGGGAAAACACAGATACGCAGTATTTT
NA	TRBV5-6	TRBJ2-2	few	CASSLERDGELFF	TGTGCCAGCAGCTTGGAAAGGGACGGGGAGCTGTTTTTT
NA	TRBV5-1	TRBJ1-6	NA	CASRPSYNSPLHF	TGCGCCAGCAGACCCTCCTATAATTCACCCCTCCACTTT
NA	TRBV28	TRBJ2-1	few	CASSSVEQAGQRRFF	TGTGCCAGCAGTTCGGTGGAACAAGCCGGACAGCGCAGGTTCTTC
NA	TRBV5-1	TRBJ1-5	NA	CASSLDGDGNQPQHF	TGCGCCAGCAGCTTGGACGGGGACGGCAATCAGCCCCAGCATTTT
NA	TRBV6-2/TRBV6-3	TRBJ1-2	few	CASRRGANYGYTF	TGTGCCAGCCGTCGCGGGGCCAACTATGGCTACACCTTC
TRBD1	TRBV18	TRBJ2-7	NA	CASSPPGGYQDYEQYF	TGTGCCAGCTCCCCCCCAGGGGGCTACCAGGACTACGAGCAGTACTTC
NA	TRBV4-3	TRBJ1-4	few	CASSQDGAPNEKLFF	TGCGCCAGCAGCCAAGACGGGGCCCCTAATGAAAAACTGTTTTTT
NA	TRBV5-1	TRBJ2-1	NA	CASSFAGPRQNEQFF	TGCGCCAGCAGCTTTGCGGGCCCCCGCCAGAATGAGCAGTTCTTC
TRBD1	TRBV5-4	TRBJ2-5	many	CASSRQGAVETQYF	TGTGCCAGCAGCAGACAGGGAGCGGTAGAGACCCAGTACTTC
NA	TRBV30	TRBJ2-3	few	CAWSVVTDTQYF	TGTGCCTGGAGTGTAGTAACAGATACGCAGTATTTT
NA	TRBV2	TRBJ2-3	few	CASSGESVGISTDTQYF	TGTGCCAGCAGTGGAGAGAGCGTCGGAATAAGCACAGATACGCAGTATTTT
TRBD2	TRBV5-1	TRBJ2-3	NA	CASSSGLADPTDTQYF	TGCGCCAGCAGCTCGGGACTAGCGGACCCCACAGATACGCAGTATTTT
TRBD2	TRBV6-2/TRBV6-3	TRBJ2-3	few	CASKRLISGGMADTQYF	TGTGCCAGCAAGCGACTTATTAGCGGGGGGATGGCGGATACGCAGTATTTT
NA	TRBV7-9	TRBJ2-3	many	CASSLAHSHTDTQYF	TGTGCCAGCAGCTTAGCGCATAGCCACACAGATACGCAGTATTTT
NA	TRBV7-2	TRBJ2-7	NA	CASSSGGFYEQYF	TGTGCCAGCAGTTCAGGCGGTTTCTACGAGCAGTACTTC
NA	TRBV11-1	TRBJ2-2	few	CASSIPNTGELFF	TGTGCCAGCAGCATCCCGAACACCGGGGAGCTGTTTTTT
NA	TRBV12-3/TRBV12-4	TRBJ1-1	NA	CASSFVGVDTEAFF	TGTGCCAGCAGTTTTGTAGGGGTTGACACTGAAGCTTTCTTT
NA	TRBV7-2	TRBJ2-1	few	CASSLARGRVSYNEQFF	TGTGCCAGCAGCTTAGCGCGGGGCAGGGTCTCCTACAATGAGCAGTTCTTC
NA	TRBV28	TRBJ1-5	few	CASSSLGPISNQPQHF	TGTGCCAGCAGTTCATTGGGACCGATAAGCAATCAGCCCCAGCATTTT
TRBD1	TRBV7-2	TRBJ2-5	NA	CASSNRPRGQTQYF	TGTGCCAGCAGTAATAGACCCAGGGGGCAGACCCAGTACTTC
TRBD1	TRBV5-1	TRBJ2-2	NA	CASSLLGTVNTGELFF	TGCGCCAGCAGCTTGTTAGGGACAGTTAACACCGGGGAGCTGTTTTTT